This T cell receptor (beta chain) is drawn from a study of blood T cell repertoires in COVID-19. Study-wide context: Acute-phase and convalescent COVID-19 samples originated in the United States, Italy and Spain. In each case, the material was cDNA or gDNA derived from T cells, B-cell-depleted T cells, or PBMCs.

Losses at the gene ends were 6 bases for V and 5 bases for J; bases not matched to a gene: 11. Germline CDR1 reads MNHEY; CDR2 reads SMNVEV (reference sequence). This CDR3 has 16 amino acids. Per the original methods: Reference gene primer amplification gave estimated nucleated cell counts. Libraries were prepared by immunoSEQ multiplex PCR; TCRdb keeps only in-frame clonotypes and omits some of them. V and J calls and clone size are as listed in that table; D and trimming were resolved from the DNA. The sample has about 35,000 clones; roughly four fifths are singletons. Sequencing was carried out using peripheral blood. The rearrangement uses TRBV27 and TRBJ2-1; 9 positions match TRBD2. This clonotype was obtained from a man aged 80 or over with active or convalescent COVID-19. CDR3 amino acids: CASSPQREARHNEQFF. The CDR3 DNA is TGTGCCAGCAGCCCTCAGCGGGAGGCCAGACACAATGAGCAGTTCTTC.